This T cell receptor (beta chain) was sequenced for a study of yellow fever vaccine responses in identical twins. Losses at the gene ends were 4 bases for V and 9 bases for J; bases not matched to a gene: 10. This CDR3 region has 14 residues. Germline assignment: CDR1 SGHRS and CDR2 YFSETQ. Comment on this clonotype: Its antigen is as yet unknown.

One entry per CDR3 protein results from TCRdb running MiXCR on the RT-PCR reads. This table has about 2,500 distinct CDR3 sequences, over 65% appearing once. Study-wide findings and caveats: It has been reported that, in twins, the vaccine T cell response seemed partly convergent and partly personalized.

The clonotype comes from a woman younger than 30 who received the yellow fever vaccine. The input for sequencing was T cells from blood (PBMCs), unsorted or a sorted subset (not recorded which), taken before or after yellow fever vaccination (not recorded which). V gene TRBV5-1 combines with J gene TRBJ2-1; 7 bases match TRBD2. The chain's CDR3 is CASSLRTSSGEQFF. The DNA of the CDR3 is TGCGCCAGCAGCCTCCGGACTAGTTCGGGTGAGCAGTTCTTC.